The sequence of this T cell receptor beta chain was determined in a study of blood T cell repertoires in COVID-19. This CDR3 region has 16 residues. Unmatched junction bases numbered 4, after V lost 4 bases and J lost 0 bases. Germline V gene sequence: CDR1 MGHRA, CDR2 YSYEKL. Participants' own reports of clinical history determined their cohort assignment. Some clones are missing from TCRdb's copy, which holds only in-frame ones; the method was immunoSEQ multiplex PCR. The sample carries about 320,000 clones, about 92% recorded once. This clonotype was obtained from a man in his sixties who had recovered from COVID-19. V and J are TRBV4-1 and TRBJ2-5; 11 bases map to TRBD2. Source material: PBMCs or T cells enriched from blood (not recorded which). CDR3 coding DNA: TGCGCCAGCAGCCCTCAACTAGCGGGGGACCAAGAGACCCAGTACTTC. Translated, it gives CASSPQLAGDQETQYF.